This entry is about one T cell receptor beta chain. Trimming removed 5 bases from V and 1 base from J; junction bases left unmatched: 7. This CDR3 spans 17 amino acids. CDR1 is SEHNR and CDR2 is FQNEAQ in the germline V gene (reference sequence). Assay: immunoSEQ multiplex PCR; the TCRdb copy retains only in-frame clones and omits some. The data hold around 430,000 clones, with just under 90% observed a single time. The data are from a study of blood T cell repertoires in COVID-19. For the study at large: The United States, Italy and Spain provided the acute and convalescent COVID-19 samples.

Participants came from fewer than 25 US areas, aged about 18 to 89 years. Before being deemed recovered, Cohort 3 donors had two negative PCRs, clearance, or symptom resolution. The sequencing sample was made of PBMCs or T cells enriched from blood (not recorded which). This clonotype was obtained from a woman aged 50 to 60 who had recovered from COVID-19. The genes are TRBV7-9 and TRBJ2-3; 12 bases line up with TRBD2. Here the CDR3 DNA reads TGTGCCAGCAGCATTCCCCGACTAGCGGGGGGCACAGATACGCAGTATTTT. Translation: CASSIPRLAGGTDTQYF. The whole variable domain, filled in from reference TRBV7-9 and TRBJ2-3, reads DTGVSQNPRHKITKRGQNVTFRCDPISEHNRLYWYRQTLGQGPEFLTYFQNEAQLEKSRLLSDRFSAERPKGSFSTLEIQRTEQGDSAMYLCASSIPRLAGGTDTQYFGPGTRLTVL.